Described below is a single T cell receptor beta chain sequence and its context. Profiled with immunoSEQ multiplex PCR; TCRdb holds only in-frame clones, not every one. The sample comprises around 80,000 clones, 85% to 95% of which are singletons, and approximately 2.2% rests with the top ten. The sample belongs to a study of T cell changes during pregnancy in multiple sclerosis. The CDR3 is 13 residues long. The germline gives CDR1 SGHKS, CDR2 YYEKEE (reference sequence). Trimming shortened V by 4 bases and J by 2 bases, and 10 bases separated the two germline ends. Sequencing used peripheral blood, obtained before pregnancy. The source is a female donor with multiple sclerosis, enrolled in a pregnancy study. J is TRBJ2-7 and V is TRBV5-5; D gene uncertain. Here the CDR3 DNA reads TGTGCCAGCAGCGATCCAGTAACCTACGAGCAGTACTTC. This gives the protein CASSDPVTYEQYF.